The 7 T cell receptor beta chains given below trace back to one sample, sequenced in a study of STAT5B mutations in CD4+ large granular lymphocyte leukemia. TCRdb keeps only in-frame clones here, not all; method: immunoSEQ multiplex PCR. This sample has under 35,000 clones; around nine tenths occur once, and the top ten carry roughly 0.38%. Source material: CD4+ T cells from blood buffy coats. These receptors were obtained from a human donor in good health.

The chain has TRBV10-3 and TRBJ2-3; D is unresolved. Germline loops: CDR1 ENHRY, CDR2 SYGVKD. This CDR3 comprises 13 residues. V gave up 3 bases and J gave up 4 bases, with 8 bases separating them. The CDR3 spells CAISEQSPDTQYF. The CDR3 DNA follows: TGTGCCATCAGTGAACAGAGCCCAGATACGCAGTATTTT.

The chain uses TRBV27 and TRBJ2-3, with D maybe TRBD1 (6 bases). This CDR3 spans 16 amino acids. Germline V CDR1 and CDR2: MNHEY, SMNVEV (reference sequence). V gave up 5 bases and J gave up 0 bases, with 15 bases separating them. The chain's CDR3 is CASSHTGTTSTDTQYF. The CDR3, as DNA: TGTGCCAGCAGTCACACCGGGACAACTAGCACAGATACGCAGTATTTT.

CDR3 coding DNA: TGTGCTAGTGCCCCGGGACAGGGATTCAATCAGCCCCAGCATTTT. Translation gives CASAPGQGFNQPQHF. The chain carries TRBV12-5 and TRBJ1-5; 9 nucleotides agree with TRBD1. The trim removed 7 bases at V and 3 bases at J, leaving 7 bases unmatched. CDR3 size: 15 residues. Germline loops: CDR1 LGHNT, CDR2 FRNRAP.

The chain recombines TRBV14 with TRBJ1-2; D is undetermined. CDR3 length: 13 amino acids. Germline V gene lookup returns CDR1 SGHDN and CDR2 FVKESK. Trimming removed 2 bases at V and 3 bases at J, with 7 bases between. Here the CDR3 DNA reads TGTGCCAGCAGCCAACTAACACACTATGGCTACACCTTC. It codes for CASSQLTHYGYTF.

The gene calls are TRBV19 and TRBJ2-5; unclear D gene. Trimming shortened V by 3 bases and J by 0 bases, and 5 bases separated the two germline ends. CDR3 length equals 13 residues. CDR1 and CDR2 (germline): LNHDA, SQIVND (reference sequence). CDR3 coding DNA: TGTGCCAGTAGTATTCAGTACCAAGAGACCCAGTACTTC. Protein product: CASSIQYQETQYF.

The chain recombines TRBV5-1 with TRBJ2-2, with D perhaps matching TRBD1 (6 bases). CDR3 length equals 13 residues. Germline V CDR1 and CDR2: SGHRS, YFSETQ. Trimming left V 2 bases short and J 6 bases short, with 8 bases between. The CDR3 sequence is CASSLQGPGELFF. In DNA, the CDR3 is TGCGCCAGCAGCTTACAGGGCCCCGGGGAGCTGTTTTTT.

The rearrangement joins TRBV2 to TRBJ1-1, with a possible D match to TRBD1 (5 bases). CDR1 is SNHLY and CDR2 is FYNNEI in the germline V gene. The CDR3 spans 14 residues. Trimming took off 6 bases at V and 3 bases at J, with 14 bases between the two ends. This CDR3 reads CASSLDRGDTEAFF. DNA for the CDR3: TGTGCCAGCAGCCTAGACCGGGGCGACACTGAAGCTTTCTTT.